This note documents a single T cell receptor (beta chain) sequence. In the source study's methods: Reference gene primer amplification in the assay estimated nucleated cell counts. The repertoire was sequenced with immunoSEQ multiplex PCR; TCRdb's copy has only in-frame clones and lacks some. V and J calls and clone size are copied from that table; D and trimming were computed from the DNA. The data show roughly 130,000 clones, about four fifths seen once. The sample is drawn from a study of blood T cell repertoires in COVID-19. Study-level background: T cells, B-cell-depleted T cells, or PBMCs provided the cDNA or gDNA that served as material.

Germline V gives CDR1 MRHNA, CDR2 SNTAGT. V was trimmed by 4 bases and J by 6 bases, leaving 18 bases between them. The CDR3 extends over 16 amino acids. The chain carries TRBV6-4 and TRBJ2-2, with D tentatively TRBD1 (6 bases). The sample comprised peripheral blood. This receptor was taken from a man aged 40-50 years with active or convalescent COVID-19. The CDR3: CASSGTAHSSPGELFF. As DNA, the CDR3 is TGTGCCAGCAGTGGGACAGCCCACTCGAGTCCCGGGGAGCTGTTTTTT.